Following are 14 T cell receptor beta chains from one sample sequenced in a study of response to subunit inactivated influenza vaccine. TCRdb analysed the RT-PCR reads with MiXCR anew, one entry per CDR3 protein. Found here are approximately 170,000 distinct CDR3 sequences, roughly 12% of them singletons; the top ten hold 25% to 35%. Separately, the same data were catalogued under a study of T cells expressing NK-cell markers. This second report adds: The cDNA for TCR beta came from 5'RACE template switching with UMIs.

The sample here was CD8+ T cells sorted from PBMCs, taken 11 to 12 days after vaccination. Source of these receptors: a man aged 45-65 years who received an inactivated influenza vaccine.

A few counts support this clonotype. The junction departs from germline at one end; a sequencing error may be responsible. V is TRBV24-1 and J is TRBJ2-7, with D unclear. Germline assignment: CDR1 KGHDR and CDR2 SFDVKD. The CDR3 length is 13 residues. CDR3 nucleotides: TGTGCCACCAGTGATACCAGCTCCGACGAGCAGTACTTC. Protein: CATSDTSSDEQYF.

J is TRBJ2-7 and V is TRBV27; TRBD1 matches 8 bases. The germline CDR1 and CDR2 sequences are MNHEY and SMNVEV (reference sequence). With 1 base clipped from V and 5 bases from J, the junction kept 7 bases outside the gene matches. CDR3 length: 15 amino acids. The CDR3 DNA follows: TGTGCCAGCAGTTTATACCAGGGGGCGATCGACGAGCAGTACTTC. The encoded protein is CASSLYQGAIDEQYF.

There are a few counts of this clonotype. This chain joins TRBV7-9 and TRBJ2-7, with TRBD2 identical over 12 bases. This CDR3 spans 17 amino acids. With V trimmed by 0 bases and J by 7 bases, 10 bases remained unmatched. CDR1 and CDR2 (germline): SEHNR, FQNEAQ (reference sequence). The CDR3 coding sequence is TGTGCCAGCAGCTTAGCCCAGGCTAGCGGGAGGGCCGTGGAGCAGTACTTC. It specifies CASSLAQASGRAVEQYF.

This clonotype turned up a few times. The CDR3 sequence is CSADAALAGGPTDTQYF. The CDR3 DNA reads TGCAGTGCCGATGCTGCTTTGGCGGGAGGACCAACAGATACGCAGTATTTT. V gene TRBV20-1 combines with J gene TRBJ2-3; TRBD2 aligns across 8 bases. This CDR3 is built from 17 residues. Trimming removed 6 bases from V and 3 bases from J; junction bases left unmatched: 17. Per germline, CDR1 DFQATT and CDR2 SNEGSKA (reference sequence).

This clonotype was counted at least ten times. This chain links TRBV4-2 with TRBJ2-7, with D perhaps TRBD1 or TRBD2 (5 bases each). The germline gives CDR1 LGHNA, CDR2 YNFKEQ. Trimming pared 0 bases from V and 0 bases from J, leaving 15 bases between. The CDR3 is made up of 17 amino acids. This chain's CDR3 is CASSQDRYGAVSYEQYF. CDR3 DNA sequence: TGTGCCAGCAGCCAAGATCGTTACGGGGCAGTCTCCTACGAGCAGTACTTC.

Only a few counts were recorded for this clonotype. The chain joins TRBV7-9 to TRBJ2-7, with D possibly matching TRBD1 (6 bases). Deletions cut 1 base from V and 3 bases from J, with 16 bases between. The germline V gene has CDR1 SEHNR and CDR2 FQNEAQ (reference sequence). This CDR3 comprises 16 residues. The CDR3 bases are TGTGCCAGCAGCTTAGTCTCAGGGGCAGGATACTACGAGCAGTACTTC. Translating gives CASSLVSGAGYYEQYF.

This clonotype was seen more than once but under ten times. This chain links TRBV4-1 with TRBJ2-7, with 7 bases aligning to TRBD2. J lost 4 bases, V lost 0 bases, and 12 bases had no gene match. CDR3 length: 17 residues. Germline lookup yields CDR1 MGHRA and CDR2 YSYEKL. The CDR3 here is CASSQEVRGELGYEQYF. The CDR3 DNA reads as TGCGCCAGCAGCCAAGAAGTTCGGGGGGAATTGGGGTACGAGCAGTACTTC.

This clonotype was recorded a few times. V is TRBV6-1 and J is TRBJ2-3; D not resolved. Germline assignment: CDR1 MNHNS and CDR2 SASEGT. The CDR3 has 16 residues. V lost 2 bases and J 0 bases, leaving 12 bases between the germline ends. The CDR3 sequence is CASSEFGVSSTDTQYF. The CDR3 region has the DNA TGTGCCAGCAGTGAATTTGGGGTCTCTAGCACAGATACGCAGTATTTT.

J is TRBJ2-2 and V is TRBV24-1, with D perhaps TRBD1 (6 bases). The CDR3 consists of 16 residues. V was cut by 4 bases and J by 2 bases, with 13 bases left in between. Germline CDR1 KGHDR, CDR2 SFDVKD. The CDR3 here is CATSDRQAHNTGELFF. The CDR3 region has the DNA TGTGCCACCAGTGACCGACAGGCTCACAACACCGGGGAGCTGTTTTTT.

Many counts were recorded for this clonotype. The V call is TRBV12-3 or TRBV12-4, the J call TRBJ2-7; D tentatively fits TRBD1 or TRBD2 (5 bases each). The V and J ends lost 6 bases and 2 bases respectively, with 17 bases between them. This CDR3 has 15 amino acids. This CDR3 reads CASSNVGHGTYEQYF. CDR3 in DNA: TGTGCCAGCAGCAACGTGGGGCACGGGACCTACGAGCAGTACTTC.

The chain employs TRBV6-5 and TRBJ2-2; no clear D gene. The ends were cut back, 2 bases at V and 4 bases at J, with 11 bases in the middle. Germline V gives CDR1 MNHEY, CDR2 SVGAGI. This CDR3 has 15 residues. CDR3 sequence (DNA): TGTGCCAGCAGTTACGAGCTCCTGGGCACCGGGGAGCTGTTTTTT. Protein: CASSYELLGTGELFF.

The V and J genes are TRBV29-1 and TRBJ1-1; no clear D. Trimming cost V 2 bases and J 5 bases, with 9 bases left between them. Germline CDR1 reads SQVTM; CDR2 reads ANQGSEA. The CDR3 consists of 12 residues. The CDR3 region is CSVEYGGTEAFF. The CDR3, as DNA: TGCAGCGTTGAATATGGAGGGACTGAAGCTTTCTTT.

The CDR3 sequence: CASSDSRFSSYNEQFF. The DNA of the CDR3 is TGTGCCAGCAGTGATTCCAGGTTCAGCTCCTACAATGAGCAGTTCTTC. This chain uses TRBV2 with TRBJ2-1; no definite D call. This CDR3 has 16 residues. Germline assignment: CDR1 SNHLY and CDR2 FYNNEI. V was trimmed by 3 bases and J by 0 bases, leaving 12 bases between them. Full variable domain (remainder filled in from reference TRBV2 and TRBJ2-1): EPEVTQTPSHQVTQMGQEVILRCVPISNHLYFYWYRQILGQKVEFLVSFYNNEISEKSEIFDDQFSVERPDGSNFTLKIRSTKLEDSAMYFCASSDSRFSSYNEQFFGPGTRLTVL.

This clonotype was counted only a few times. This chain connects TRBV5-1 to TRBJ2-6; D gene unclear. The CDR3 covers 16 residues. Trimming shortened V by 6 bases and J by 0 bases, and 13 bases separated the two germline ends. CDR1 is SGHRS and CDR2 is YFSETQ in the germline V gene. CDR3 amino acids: CASTLDLLSGANVLTF. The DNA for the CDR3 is TGCGCCAGCACCCTAGACCTCCTCTCTGGGGCCAACGTCCTGACTTTC.